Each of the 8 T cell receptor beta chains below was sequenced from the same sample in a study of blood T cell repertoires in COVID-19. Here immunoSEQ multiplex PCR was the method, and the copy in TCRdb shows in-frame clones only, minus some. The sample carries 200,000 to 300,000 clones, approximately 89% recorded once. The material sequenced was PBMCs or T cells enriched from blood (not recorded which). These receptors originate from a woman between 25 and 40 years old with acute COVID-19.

The DNA of the CDR3 is TGTGCCAGCAGACCAGCGGGGGGGCCCTACAATGAGCAGTTCTTC. It is translated as CASRPAGGPYNEQFF. The gene calls are TRBV6-5 and TRBJ2-1; 10 bases line up with TRBD2. The CDR3 has 15 amino acids. The J segment lost 2 bases and the V segment lost 6 bases, leaving 4 bases of the junction unmatched. Germline CDR1 and CDR2: MNHEY and SVGAGI.

In DNA, the CDR3 is TGTGCCAGCAGTTATTCCCCGAGACAGGGCGGCACTGAAGCTTTCTTT. Amino acid sequence: CASSYSPRQGGTEAFF. The chain joins TRBV6-2 or TRBV6-3 to TRBJ1-1; 7 nucleotides agree with TRBD1. After removal of 3 bases from V and 4 bases from J, the junction contained 11 bases not matched to a gene. The CDR3 has 16 amino acids. Per the germline V gene, CDR1 is MNHEY and CDR2 is SVGEGT.

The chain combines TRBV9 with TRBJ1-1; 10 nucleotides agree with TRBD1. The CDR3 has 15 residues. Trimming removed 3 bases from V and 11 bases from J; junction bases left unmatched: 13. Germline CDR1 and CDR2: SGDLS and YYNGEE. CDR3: CASSGETGGQHRAFF. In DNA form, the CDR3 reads TGTGCCAGCAGCGGAGAGACAGGGGGCCAACATCGGGCTTTCTTT.

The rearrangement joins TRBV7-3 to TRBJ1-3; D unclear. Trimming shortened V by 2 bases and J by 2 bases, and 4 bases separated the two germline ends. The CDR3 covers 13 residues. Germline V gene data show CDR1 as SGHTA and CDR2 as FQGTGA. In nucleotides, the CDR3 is TGTGCCAGCAGCTTAGAGGCTGGAAACACCATATATTTT. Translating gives CASSLEAGNTIYF. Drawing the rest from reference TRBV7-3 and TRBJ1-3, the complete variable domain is GAGVSQTPSNKVTEKGKYVELRCDPISGHTALYWYRQSLGQGPEFLIYFQGTGAADDSGLPNDRFFAVRPEGSVSTLKIQRTERGDSAVYLCASSLEAGNTIYFGEGSWLTVV.

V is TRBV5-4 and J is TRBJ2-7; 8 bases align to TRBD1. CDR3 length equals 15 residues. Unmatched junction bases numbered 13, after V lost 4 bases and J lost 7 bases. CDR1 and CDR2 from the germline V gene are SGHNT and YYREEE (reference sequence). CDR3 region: CASSRTTGDLGEQYF. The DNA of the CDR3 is TGTGCCAGCAGCAGAACGACAGGGGACTTGGGGGAGCAGTACTTC.

CDR3 nucleotides: TGTGCCAGCAGCTTCGGACAGCCTAATGAAAAACTGTTTTTT. Protein: CASSFGQPNEKLFF. The chain employs TRBV7-2 and TRBJ1-4; D possibly corresponds to TRBD1 (6 bases). V was pared by 3 bases and J by 3 bases, with 8 bases between. The CDR3 has 14 residues. The germline V gene has CDR1 SGHTA and CDR2 FQGNSA. Full variable domain (outside the CDR3, taken from reference TRBV7-2 and TRBJ1-4): GAGVSQSPSNKVTEKGKDVELRCDPISGHTALYWYRQSLGQGLEFLIYFQGNSAPDKSGLPSDRFSAERTGGSVSTLTIQRTQQEDSAVYLCASSFGQPNEKLFFGSGTQLSVL.

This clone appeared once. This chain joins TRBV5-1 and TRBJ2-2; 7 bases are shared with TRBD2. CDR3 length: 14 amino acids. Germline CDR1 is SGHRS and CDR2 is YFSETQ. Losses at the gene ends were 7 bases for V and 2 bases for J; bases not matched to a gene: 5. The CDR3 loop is CASGRGSNTGELFF. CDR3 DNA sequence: TGCGCCAGCGGGAGGGGTTCTAACACCGGGGAGCTGTTTTTT. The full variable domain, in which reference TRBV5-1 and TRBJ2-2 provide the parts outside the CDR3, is KAGVTQTPRYLIKTRGQQVTLSCSPISGHRSVSWYQQTPGQGLQFLFEYFSETQRNKGNFPGRFSGRQFSNSRSEMNVSTLELGDSALYLCASGRGSNTGELFFGEGSRLTVL.

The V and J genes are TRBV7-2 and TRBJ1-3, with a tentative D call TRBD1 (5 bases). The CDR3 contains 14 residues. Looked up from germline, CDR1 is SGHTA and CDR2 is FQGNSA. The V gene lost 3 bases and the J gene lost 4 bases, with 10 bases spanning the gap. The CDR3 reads CASSFTGSGNTIYF. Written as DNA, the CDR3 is TGTGCCAGCAGCTTTACAGGTTCAGGAAACACCATATATTTT.